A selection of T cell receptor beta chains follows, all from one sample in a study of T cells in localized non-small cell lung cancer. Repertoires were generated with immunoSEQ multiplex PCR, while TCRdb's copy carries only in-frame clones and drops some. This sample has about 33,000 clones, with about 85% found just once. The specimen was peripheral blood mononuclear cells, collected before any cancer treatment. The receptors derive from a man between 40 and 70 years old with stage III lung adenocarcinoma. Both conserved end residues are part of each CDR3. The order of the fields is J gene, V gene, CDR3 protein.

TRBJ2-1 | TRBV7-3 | CASKPQGGRYNEQFF
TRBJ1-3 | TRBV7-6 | CASSLAGDYGNTIYF
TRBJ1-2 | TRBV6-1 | CASTPGGNYGYTF
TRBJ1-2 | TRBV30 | CAWSVQGARYGYTF
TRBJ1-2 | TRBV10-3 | CAISLLSSPEASYGYTF
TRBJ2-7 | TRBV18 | CASYMGGEQYF
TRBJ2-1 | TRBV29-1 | CSVETDSRVQFF
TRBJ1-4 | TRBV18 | CASSPLVSGREKLFF
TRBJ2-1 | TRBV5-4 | CASSYYQGEQFF
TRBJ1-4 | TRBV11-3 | CASSRGTGNLELFF
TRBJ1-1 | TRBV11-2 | CASTNWGTVNTEAFF
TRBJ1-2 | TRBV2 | CASRGGQGRGGYTF
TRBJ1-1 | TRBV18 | CASSPGRLNTEAFF
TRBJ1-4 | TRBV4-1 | CASSPGMLATNEKLFF
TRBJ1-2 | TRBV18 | CASSPPAFIYGYTF
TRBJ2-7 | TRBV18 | CASSPSGGAYEQYF
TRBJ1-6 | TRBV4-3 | CASSQVSGQGSPLHF
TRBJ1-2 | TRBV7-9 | CASSRGGSYTF
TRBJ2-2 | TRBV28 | CASSSGGMNTGELFF
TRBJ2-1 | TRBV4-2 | CASSSSGQGAQREQFF
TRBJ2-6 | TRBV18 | CASSPTRVPTGANVLTF
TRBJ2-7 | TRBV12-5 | CASGLEVGEQYF
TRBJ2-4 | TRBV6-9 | CASSMSIIQYF
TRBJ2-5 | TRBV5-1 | CASSLVRAETQYF
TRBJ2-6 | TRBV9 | CASSGGQRNSGANVLTF
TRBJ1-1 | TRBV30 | CAWSKTLGINEAFF
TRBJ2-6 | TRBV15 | CATSSGNSGANVLTF
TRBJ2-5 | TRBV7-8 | CASSKGLVAETQYF
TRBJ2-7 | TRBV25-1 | CASSQGASYEQYF
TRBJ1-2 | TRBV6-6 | CASSYGQGNYGYTF
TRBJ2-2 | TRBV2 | CASKSNRGLRGTGELFF
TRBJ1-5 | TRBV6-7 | CASSQGQGDQPQHF
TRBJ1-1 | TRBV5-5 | CASSLEGGNTEAFF
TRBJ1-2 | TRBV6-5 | CASRFTGSRGYTF
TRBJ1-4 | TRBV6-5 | CASSYYADRGEKLFF
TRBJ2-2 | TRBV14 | CASRRGQDTGELFF
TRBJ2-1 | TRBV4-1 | CASSQGRYLAPTNEQFF
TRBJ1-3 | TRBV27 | CASRPTSGNTIYF
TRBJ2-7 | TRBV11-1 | CASSFGTSGGYEQYF
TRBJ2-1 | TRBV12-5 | CASGSDSRNEQFF
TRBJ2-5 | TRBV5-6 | CASSLSGGYETQYF
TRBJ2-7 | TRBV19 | CAAPCGDRRGQYF
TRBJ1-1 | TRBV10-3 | CAIRLDTEAFF
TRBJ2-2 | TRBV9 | CASSVFPRAGGRSNTGELFF
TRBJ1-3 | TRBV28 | CASSFPGTVSGNTIYF
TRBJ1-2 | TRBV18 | CASSMIGGGYTF
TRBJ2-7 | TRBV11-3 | CASSLRDRGYEQYF
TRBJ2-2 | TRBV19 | CASSILEGARTGELFF
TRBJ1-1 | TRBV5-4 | CASSTRQGRNTEAFF
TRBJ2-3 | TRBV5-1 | CASSAPEAADTQYF